This TCR beta chain was identified in a study of stem cell transplantation in POMP-related autoinflammatory disease. Looking at the study overall: Defective thymoproteasomes were hypothesized to impair CD8+ T-cell positive selection. Before transplant, CD4+ T cells skewed naive and CD8+ proportions were low.

PRAID combined immunodeficiency and autoinflammation. The study's findings and limits: In patients with PRAID, every analyzed T-cell subset tended to show lower diversity and higher clonality. Unique TRB V-J gene pairings were limited in number in patients with PRAID.

CDR1 is SGDLS, CDR2 YYNGEE, per germline. V lost 4 bases and J lost 6, with 20 bases in between. The length of the CDR3 is 15 residues. Generated by immunoSEQ multiplex PCR, the TCRdb table keeps only in-frame clones and is missing some. The sample lists around 10,000 clones, about 87% occurring once. Regarding this clone: What it binds is unknown.

The rearrangement joins TRBV9 to TRBJ2-7, with a weak D call TRBD2 (6 bases). Here the sequenced sample was CD8+ T cells from PBMCs, taken before stem cell transplantation. This clonotype was obtained from a human donor with POMP-related autoinflammation and immune dysregulation (PRAID). The CDR3 nucleotides are TGTGCCAGCAGCCCCCGGTTTTCTGGAGGGCTCGAGCAGTACTTC. The encoded protein is CASSPRFSGGLEQYF.